This T cell receptor (beta chain) is from a study of shared clonotypes between healthy human individuals (TCRdb year 2020). Notes on the research overall: A couple of women and a few men aged 18 to 49 years were included in the cohort. To increase sequencing depth and limit assay-specific biases, TCR repertoire library preparation and sequencing were carried out by different laboratories using diverse techniques. To estimate repertoire size and how much clonotype sharing occurs between individuals, the study deeply sequenced the blood TCR repertoires of about five healthy adults. Per donor, leukapheresis produced somewhere between about 0.85 and 8.9 billion PBMCs. For each donor, three plates each were used for CD4 naive and CD4 memory, two plates were used for CD8 naive, and one plate was used for CD8 memory.

Using the deep immunoSEQ assay, TCR CDR3 regions were amplified from genomic DNA by multiplex PCR. Extracted genomic DNA from each cell subset was spread evenly across all wells of several immunoSEQ 96-well plates, with each plate serving as a replicate. For sorted subsets, about 200 ng genomic DNA, equal to 25,000 to 35,000 T cell genomes, was loaded into each replicate PCR. Purified libraries were quantified with a Qubit 3.0 fluorometer, sized on a Bioanalyzer 2100, and re-quantified with the KAPA Library Quantification kit. A separate single-read 150-cycle Illumina NextSeq 550 flow cell was used to sequence each immunoSEQ 96-well plate. Turning to the authors' computational methods: Because only junctional sequences without quality scores were contained in the immunoSEQ output, filtering matching that applied to full-length reads could not be performed. Sequences were annotated with PyIR, a Python wrapper for IgBLAST v1.9, and V/J genes and CDR3 were assigned using IMGT germline references. Reads were filtered out if the reads had weak V/J assignments (E-value above 1e-6), no CDR3, stop codons, out-of-frame junctions, or ambiguous translated residues. V3J clonotypes were defined as sequences sharing an identical inferred V gene, J gene, and CDR3 amino acid sequence. To compute the percentage overlap between repertoires, the number of shared unique clonotypes was divided by the size of the smaller repertoire. Three approaches were used to assess repertoire richness: RTK rarefaction, the Chao1 estimator, and Recon v2.1 estimates of unobserved clonotypes. OLGA was used to compute generation probabilities for all TCRbeta clonotypes that the gDNA method yielded from a few donors. This immuneACCESS table, as held by TCRdb, lists in-frame sequences with V and J called but not all clones. Of the missing ones, under half trace to an unresolved V gene in checked studies; the others have no known cause. Clonal size and the V and J genes are those of that table, whereas D and trimming came from the DNA. The sample data list about 1 million clones, and 70% to 80% of these were observed just once. Nearly 1.5% of the sample is held by the ten biggest clonotypes.

Broader findings and caveats from the paper: Based on pairwise subsampling, the degree of clonotype sharing among donors was expected to be affected by sequencing depth. Naive subsets generally had larger estimated clonotype richness than memory subsets. Compared with non-shared clonotypes, clonotypes shared by all four sorted-subset donors had higher generation probabilities. Approximately 4.8% of naive CD4, around 3.6% of naive CD8, approximately 2% of memory CD4, and around 0.42% of memory CD8 clonotypes were shared across several donors. Even with the large sequencing depth, rarefaction of the sorted-subset datasets indicated that sequencing was incomplete. Because the study included a small number of donors, the genetic and exposure-history diversity represented was limited. Sampling was restricted to blood, and TCR repertoires in tissues likely differ from the TCR repertoires found in blood.

As concerns this clone: Its target antigen remains unknown. No base quality values were provided; no much bigger clone lies one nucleotide off.

Donors were healthy HIV-negative adults with no recently reported acute infections or vaccinations. Every donor was a Caucasian adult living in Nashville, Tennessee, USA. CD4+ T cells were enriched through magnetic negative selection, after which naive cells were positively selected on CD45RA and the remaining negative fraction served as the memory subset. Blood was collected by leukapheresis, and PBMCs were isolated by Ficoll-Histopaque density gradient centrifugation and then cryopreserved in liquid nitrogen vapor phase. Purity and quantity of every magnetically sorted T cell population were checked by analytical flow cytometry. From each sorted fraction, genomic DNA was isolated and quantified by UV absorbance on a Nanodrop 2000c. The CDR3 holds 19 amino acids from the cysteine to the phenylalanine. Solely the CDR3 DNA is kept, with 57 bases framed from the first base. The V end loses 6 bases and the J end loses 4 bases, and a stretch of 28 bases separates them. The germline V gene (reference sequence) specifies MNHEY as CDR1 and SMNVEV as CDR2.

The V and J genes are TRBV27 and TRBJ2-1; the D gene is perhaps TRBD1, from 6 matching bases. The sequenced material came from memory CD4+ T cells sorted from blood. The cell subset or site label on this specimen signifies: CD45RA-negative fraction. The source of this sequence is a man between 18 and 29 years old in good health. Here is the DNA: TGTGCCAGCAGCTTTAGAGGGCAGGGGATGGCCTGGAGTTACAATGAGCAGTTCTTC. This gives the protein CASSFRGQGMAWSYNEQFF.